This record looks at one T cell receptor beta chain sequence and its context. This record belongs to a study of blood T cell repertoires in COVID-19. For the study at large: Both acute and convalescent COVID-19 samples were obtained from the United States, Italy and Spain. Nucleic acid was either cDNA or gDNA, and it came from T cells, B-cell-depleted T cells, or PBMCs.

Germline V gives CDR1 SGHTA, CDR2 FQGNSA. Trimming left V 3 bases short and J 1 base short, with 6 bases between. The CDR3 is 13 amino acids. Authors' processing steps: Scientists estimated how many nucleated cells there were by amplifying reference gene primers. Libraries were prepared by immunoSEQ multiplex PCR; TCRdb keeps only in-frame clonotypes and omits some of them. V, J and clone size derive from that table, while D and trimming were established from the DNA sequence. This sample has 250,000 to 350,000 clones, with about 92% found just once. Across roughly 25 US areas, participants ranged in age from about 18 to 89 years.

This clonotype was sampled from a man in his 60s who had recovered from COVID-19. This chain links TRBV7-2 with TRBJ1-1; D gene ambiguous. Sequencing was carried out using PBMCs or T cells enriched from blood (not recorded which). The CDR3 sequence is CASSLSGNTEAFF. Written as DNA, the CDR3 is TGTGCCAGCAGCTTGTCGGGGAACACTGAAGCTTTCTTT.